These 32 T cell receptor beta chains were all obtained from the same sample, sequenced in a study of beta chain features in type 1 diabetes (dated by TCRdb to 2016 to 2019). Here is what the overall study found, with its caveats: Type 1 diabetes patients showed a moderate but significant shortening of TCRB CDR3 length in all four CD4+ subsets.

Libraries were built with the immunoSEQ multiplex PCR assay. The entire amount of isolated RNA was reverse transcribed using the High Capacity cDNA Reverse Transcription Kit, so the sequenced TCRB transcripts were expressed ones. In TCRdb, the immuneACCESS table is reduced to in-frame sequences with V and J assigned. These tables do not hold every clone; where another copy was compared, an unresolved V gene accounts for under half, and the others remain unexplained. The sample includes about 340,000 clones, with approximately 12% observed a single time. The ten top clones hold 0.015% of the sample. Their antigen targets remain unknown. Sequenced sample: naive CD4+ T cells from blood. The cell subset or site label here, explained by the study, means: true naive CD4+ T cells. The receptors stem from a woman in her late teens or twenties with type 1 diabetes.

This rearrangement joins TRBV5-4 to TRBJ2-5; 7 bases match TRBD2. The CDR3 has 15 residues. The ends lost 4 bases at V and 7 bases at J; junction bases unmatched: 13. Germline assignment: CDR1 SGHNT and CDR2 YYREEE (reference sequence). CDR3 in DNA: TGTGCCAGCAGCACCCGCGGGGCGGGAGTGGGGACCCAGTACTTC. It encodes CASSTRGAGVGTQYF.

The chain links TRBV6-5 to TRBJ2-5; TRBD1 matches at 9 bases. The CDR3 loop spans 13 amino acids. J gave up 3 bases and V 5 bases, and 1 base lay outside the gene matches. Germline-derived CDR1 and CDR2 are MNHEY and SVGAGI. The CDR3 here is CASSRDREETQYF. As DNA, the CDR3 is TGTGCCAGCAGTCGGGACAGGGAAGAGACCCAGTACTTC.

The V call is TRBV5-1, the J call TRBJ2-1; 12 positions match TRBD2. Germline V gene sequence: CDR1 SGHRS, CDR2 YFSETQ. V shed 4 bases, J shed 10 bases, and the junction held 12 bases outside the gene matches. The CDR3 sequence is 16 residues long. The CDR3 loop is CASSLPLAGGPGEQFF. In nucleotides, the CDR3 is TGCGCCAGCAGCCTCCCCCTAGCGGGAGGGCCAGGGGAGCAGTTCTTC.

This clone was seen a few times. The chain recombines TRBV7-2 with TRBJ2-5, with D perhaps matching TRBD2 (7 bases). The CDR3 extends over 15 amino acids. Germline V gene lookup returns CDR1 SGHTA and CDR2 FQGNSA. V lost 2 bases and J lost 7, with 17 bases in between. CDR3 loop: CASSLSPRGPGTQYF. CDR3 nucleotides: TGTGCCAGCAGCTTATCTCCGCGGGGGCCGGGGACCCAGTACTTC.

The rearrangement joins TRBV5-4 to TRBJ2-1, with 7 bases that match TRBD2. CDR3 length: 14 amino acids. V gave up 5 bases and J gave up 4 bases; unmatched junction bases: 6. Germline V gene data show CDR1 as SGHNT and CDR2 as YYREEE (reference sequence). The CDR3 is CASRTSQTYNEQFF. CDR3 DNA: TGTGCCAGCAGGACTAGCCAGACGTACAATGAGCAGTTCTTC.

This clone was counted only a few times. The CDR3 DNA sequence: TGTGCCAGCACCCCCCGCTATATGCGGGAGAACAATGAGCAGTTCTTC. Translation: CASTPRYMRENNEQFF. The chain joins TRBV27 to TRBJ2-1, with 7 bases matching TRBD2. Trimming removed 7 bases from V and 5 bases from J; junction bases left unmatched: 14. Germline CDR1 reads MNHEY; CDR2 reads SMNVEV (reference sequence). The CDR3 length is 16 residues.

This clone was found once. For the CDR3, the DNA is TGTGCCAGCAGCTTATGGGCGGGTGCAGATACGCAGTATTTT. Translating gives CASSLWAGADTQYF. V usage is TRBV7-9 and J usage is TRBJ2-3, with D maybe TRBD2 (5 bases). Germline V gives CDR1 SEHNR, CDR2 FQNEAQ (reference sequence). This CDR3 has 14 residues. Trimming removed 2 bases at V and 4 bases at J, with 10 bases between.

This rearrangement joins TRBV29-1 to TRBJ2-5, with TRBD1 identical over 8 bases. The germline CDR1 and CDR2 sequences are SQVTM and ANQGSEA. V lost 2 bases to trimming and J lost 4 bases; unmatched junction nucleotides: 9. The CDR3 is 15 amino acids. CDR3 coding DNA: TGCAGCGTTGAAAGGCAGGGGGCGCGCGGAGAGACCCAGTACTTC. This sequence encodes CSVERQGARGETQYF.

V usage is TRBV11-3 and J usage is TRBJ1-1; TRBD1 aligns across 8 bases. Unmatched junction bases numbered 6, after V lost 5 bases and J lost 4 bases. Per the germline V gene, CDR1 is SGHNT and CDR2 is YENEEA. This CDR3 is built from 14 residues. This chain's CDR3 is CASSEQGVFTEAFF. The CDR3 nucleotides are TGTGCCAGCAGCGAACAGGGGGTGTTCACTGAAGCTTTCTTT.

This clone was seen more than once but under ten times. V usage is TRBV25-1 and J usage is TRBJ2-1; TRBD2 matches at 8 bases. The germline V gene encodes CDR1 MGHDK and CDR2 SYGVNS. V was clipped by 5 bases and J by 8 bases; unmatched bases: 8. The CDR3 has 14 amino acids. CDR3: CASSRSGSHDEQFF. CDR3 coding DNA: TGTGCCAGCAGTAGGAGCGGGAGCCATGATGAGCAGTTCTTC.

In this sample, this clone turned up a few times. The chain has TRBV9 and TRBJ2-2; TRBD2 agrees at 13 bases. Unmatched junction bases numbered 2, after V lost 0 bases and J lost 6 bases. The CDR3 has 16 residues. Germline V lookup: CDR1 SGDLS, CDR2 YYNGEE. The CDR3: CASSVVGLAGAGELFF. In DNA form, the CDR3 reads TGTGCCAGCAGCGTAGTCGGACTAGCGGGGGCCGGGGAGCTGTTTTTT.

The chain employs TRBV9 and TRBJ2-2, with 8 bases lining up with TRBD1. The J segment lost 4 bases and the V segment lost 0 bases, leaving 14 bases of the junction unmatched. This CDR3 has 19 amino acids. Germline CDR1 is SGDLS and CDR2 is YYNGEE. The CDR3 DNA reads as TGTGCCAGCAGCGTAGTTGGGGCCAGAGAGACAGGGGTCACCGGGGAGCTGTTTTTT. Residues: CASSVVGARETGVTGELFF.

V and J are TRBV5-1 and TRBJ2-1; TRBD2 matches at 7 bases. The V and J ends lost 5 bases and 4 bases, in that order; junction bases with no gene match: 6. The CDR3 runs 14 residues. Germline loops: CDR1 SGHRS, CDR2 YFSETQ. The DNA for the CDR3 is TGCGCCAGCAGTCGAAGCGGGGATTACAATGAGCAGTTCTTC. It translates to CASSRSGDYNEQFF.

J is TRBJ2-3 and V is TRBV5-4; D perhaps matches TRBD1 (5 bases). The CDR3 is 15 residues long. Trimming took off 4 bases at V and 4 bases at J, with 16 bases between the two ends. The germline gives CDR1 SGHNT, CDR2 YYREEE (reference sequence). The CDR3 spells CASSALGQGSDTQYF. CDR3 DNA: TGTGCCAGCAGCGCATTAGGTCAGGGCTCAGATACGCAGTATTTT.

This clone was seen a handful of times. The chain couples TRBV9 to TRBJ1-2, with D possibly being TRBD1 (5 bases). CDR3 size: 13 residues. The V and J ends lost 6 bases and 4 bases respectively, with 13 bases between them. The germline gives CDR1 SGDLS, CDR2 YYNGEE. In DNA form, the CDR3 reads TGTGCCAGCACCCGACAGCATTCCTATGGCTACACCTTC. Protein sequence: CASTRQHSYGYTF.

This clone was found a few times. The V and J genes are TRBV7-2 and TRBJ2-2; D is undetermined. This CDR3 region has 16 residues. Germline values: CDR1 SGHTA, CDR2 FQGNSA. Trimming left V 1 base short and J 6 bases short, with 15 bases between. CDR3 DNA: TGTGCCAGCAGCTTAGGAGTAGTCGGAGTTGCCGGGGAGCTGTTTTTT. Translated, it gives CASSLGVVGVAGELFF. Complete variable domain (other parts from reference TRBV7-2 and TRBJ2-2): GAGVSQSPSNKVTEKGKDVELRCDPISGHTALYWYRQSLGQGLEFLIYFQGNSAPDKSGLPSDRFSAERTGGSVSTLTIQRTQQEDSAVYLCASSLGVVGVAGELFFGEGSRLTVL.

This clone was seen only a few times. V is TRBV28 and J is TRBJ2-5, with 9 bases identical to TRBD1. Germline values: CDR1 MDHEN, CDR2 SYDVKM. CDR3 length equals 17 residues. The ends lost 6 bases at V and 4 bases at J; junction bases unmatched: 15. CDR3 DNA: TGTGCCAGCAGCCCGCCCACAGGGGGCTGGAGGCGAGAGACCCAGTACTTC. Translated: CASSPPTGGWRRETQYF.

The V gene is TRBV21-1, the J gene TRBJ2-2; the D segment call TRBD2 is taken from the table without a DNA check. TRBV21-1 is recorded as a pseudogene. This CDR3 comprises 14 residues. This chain's CDR3 is CASSPGGRPGELFF. The CDR3 region has the DNA TGTGCCAGCAGCCCCGGAGGGAGGCCCGGGGAGCTGTTTTTT.

The chain combines TRBV5-4 with TRBJ2-7; tentative D call: TRBD1 (6 bases). Germline assignment: CDR1 SGHNT and CDR2 YYREEE (reference sequence). The CDR3 loop spans 12 amino acids. CDR3 in DNA: TGTGCCAGCAGCTTGGAGTGGGGGCCCGAGACCGTC. It codes for CASSLEWGPETV.

The DNA of the CDR3 is TGTGCCAGTAGTCAGGGACTAGCGGGAACGGATACGCAGTATTTT. Translation: CASSQGLAGTDTQYF. V is TRBV19 and J is TRBJ2-3; 13 positions match TRBD2. This CDR3 has 15 amino acids. Germline CDR1 is LNHDA and CDR2 is SQIVND (reference sequence). The J segment lost 6 bases and the V segment lost 5 bases, leaving 5 bases of the junction unmatched.

This clone was detected only a few times. This chain links TRBV6-5 with TRBJ2-3, with D perhaps TRBD2 (6 bases). V was trimmed by 7 bases and J by 4 bases, leaving 15 bases between them. The CDR3 covers 14 residues. Germline CDR1 MNHEY, CDR2 SVGAGI. DNA for the CDR3: TGTGCCAGCAAGACGGGAGCGGGTGCAGATACGCAGTATTTT. Its translation: CASKTGAGADTQYF.

The chain has TRBV19 and TRBJ1-1; the match to TRBD1 covers 8 bases. Trimming at V came to 7 bases and at J to 7 bases, leaving 11 bases not matched to a gene. The CDR3 loop spans 14 amino acids. CDR1 and CDR2 from the germline V gene are LNHDA and SQIVND (reference sequence). CDR3 loop: CASTLGQGYDEAFF. The CDR3 DNA reads as TGTGCCAGTACCCTTGGACAGGGCTATGATGAAGCTTTCTTT.

The chain joins TRBV2 to TRBJ2-6, with 9 bases fitting TRBD1. CDR3 length: 20 residues. The J segment lost 0 bases and the V segment lost 6 bases, leaving 15 bases of the junction unmatched. CDR1 and CDR2 (germline): SNHLY, FYNNEI. As DNA, the CDR3 is TGTGCCAGCAGATCGGGTGGGTCGGACAGGGGTTCCTCTGGGGCCAACGTCCTGACTTTC. Amino acids: CASRSGGSDRGSSGANVLTF.

This sequence joins TRBV19 and TRBJ2-1, with TRBD2 identical over 12 bases. Germline lookup yields CDR1 LNHDA and CDR2 SQIVND (reference sequence). CDR3 length: 16 amino acids. V lost 7 bases and J lost 4; bases outside the gene matches: 8. The CDR3 DNA follows: TGTGCCAGTAAACCCCTAGCGGGAGGGTTTTACAATGAGCAGTTCTTC. This translates into CASKPLAGGFYNEQFF.

V and J are TRBV7-2 and TRBJ1-5, with D maybe TRBD1 (6 bases). CDR1 is SGHTA and CDR2 is FQGNSA in the germline V gene. The V end lost 5 bases, the J end lost 0 bases, and 17 bases lay between the germline ends. The CDR3 covers 17 residues. The CDR3 loop reads CASSRGGYRGSNQPQHF. The DNA of the CDR3 is TGTGCCAGCAGCCGAGGGGGATACAGAGGTAGCAATCAGCCCCAGCATTTT.

The chain has TRBV30 and TRBJ1-5, with D tentatively TRBD1 (6 bases). Trimming stripped 0 bases from V and 4 bases from J, with 13 bases between. The CDR3 runs 15 residues. Germline V gene lookup returns CDR1 GTSNPN and CDR2 SVGIG (reference sequence). CDR3 in DNA: TGTGCCTGGAGTGTATCGCTGCAGGGGAATCAGCCCCAGCATTTT. This translates into CAWSVSLQGNQPQHF.

CDR3 residues: CSVEDPRGLFGKNIQYF. In nucleotides, the CDR3 is TGCAGCGTTGAAGACCCCAGGGGGTTATTTGGCAAAAACATTCAGTACTTC. The rearrangement joins TRBV29-1 to TRBJ2-4; 7 bases map to TRBD1. The V segment lost 0 bases and the J segment 3 bases; nucleotides outside the gene matches: 11. The CDR3 is made up of 17 amino acids. The germline CDR1 and CDR2 sequences are SQVTM and ANQGSEA. The full variable domain, completed using reference TRBV29-1 and TRBJ2-4, is SAVISQKPSRDICQRGTSLTIQCQVDSQVTMMFWYRQQPGQSLTLIATANQGSEATYESGFVIDKFPISRPNLTFSTLTVSNMSPEDSSIYLCSVEDPRGLFGKNIQYFGAGTRLSVL.

The chain uses TRBV7-2 and TRBJ2-1; 7 positions match TRBD2. This CDR3 comprises 13 residues. J was trimmed by 6 bases and V by 3 bases; bases with no gene match: 2. Germline values: CDR1 SGHTA, CDR2 FQGNSA. CDR3 amino acids: CASSLGLINEQFF. The CDR3 DNA reads TGTGCCAGCAGCTTGGGACTAATCAATGAGCAGTTCTTC.

This clone was picked up a small number of times. The V gene is TRBV29-1, the J gene TRBJ1-2; weak D call: TRBD1 (6 bases). CDR3 length: 12 residues. V lost 7 bases and J lost 5, with 14 bases in between. Germline-derived CDR1 and CDR2 are SQVTM and ANQGSEA. CDR3 nucleotide sequence: TGCAGCGCTGGGGGGGGCGCGTATGGCTACACCTTC. As protein: CSAGGGAYGYTF.

The V and J genes are TRBV7-3 and TRBJ2-3; TRBD2 might be the D (6 bases). The CDR3 runs 12 residues. Trimming pared 5 bases from V and 6 bases from J, leaving 9 bases between. Germline CDR1 SGHTA, CDR2 FQGTGA. CDR3 in DNA: TGTGCCAGCAGCCCGGAGGGCGATACGCAGTATTTT. Its translation: CASSPEGDTQYF.

The chain links TRBV5-1 to TRBJ1-1; D unresolved. Germline values: CDR1 SGHRS, CDR2 YFSETQ. CDR3 length equals 14 residues. Trimming pared 0 bases from V and 4 bases from J, leaving 10 bases between. CDR3 sequence (DNA): TGCGCCAGCAGCTTGGCCGGGGTATCCACTGAAGCTTTCTTT. Its protein is CASSLAGVSTEAFF.

This clone was recorded a few times. The genes are TRBV28 and TRBJ2-6; D not certain. CDR1 and CDR2 from the germline V gene are MDHEN and SYDVKM. Trimming pared 1 base from V and 4 bases from J, leaving 11 bases between. The CDR3 is 16 residues long. The CDR3 loop reads CASSLLGETGANVLTF. The DNA of the CDR3 is TGTGCCAGCAGTTTATTGGGCGAGACAGGGGCCAACGTCCTGACTTTC.